This T cell receptor beta chain was sequenced for a study of blood T cell repertoires in COVID-19. Study at large: T cells, B-cell-depleted T cells, or PBMCs supplied cDNA or gDNA.

Germline V CDR1 and CDR2: SGHNT, YYREEE (reference sequence). V was pared by 0 bases and J by 6 bases, with 19 bases between. This CDR3 comprises 18 residues. This study enrolled people aged 18 to 89 from around 25 US geographic areas. In the authors' methods: Reference gene primer amplification gave nucleated cell count estimates. Libraries were prepared by immunoSEQ multiplex PCR; TCRdb keeps only in-frame clonotypes and omits some of them. Clone size and the V and J calls come from that table; the DNA yielded D and trimming. The data hold more than 300,000 clones, with 88% observed a single time. This clonotype was sampled from a woman younger than 30 who had recovered from COVID-19. The rearrangement uses TRBV5-4 and TRBJ1-6; a possible D gene is TRBD1 (5 bases). Sequencing was carried out using PBMCs or T cells enriched from blood (not recorded which). This CDR3 reads CASSLAGYGDRFNSPLHF. The DNA of the CDR3 is TGTGCCAGCAGCTTGGCAGGGTACGGTGATAGGTTTAATTCACCCCTCCACTTT.